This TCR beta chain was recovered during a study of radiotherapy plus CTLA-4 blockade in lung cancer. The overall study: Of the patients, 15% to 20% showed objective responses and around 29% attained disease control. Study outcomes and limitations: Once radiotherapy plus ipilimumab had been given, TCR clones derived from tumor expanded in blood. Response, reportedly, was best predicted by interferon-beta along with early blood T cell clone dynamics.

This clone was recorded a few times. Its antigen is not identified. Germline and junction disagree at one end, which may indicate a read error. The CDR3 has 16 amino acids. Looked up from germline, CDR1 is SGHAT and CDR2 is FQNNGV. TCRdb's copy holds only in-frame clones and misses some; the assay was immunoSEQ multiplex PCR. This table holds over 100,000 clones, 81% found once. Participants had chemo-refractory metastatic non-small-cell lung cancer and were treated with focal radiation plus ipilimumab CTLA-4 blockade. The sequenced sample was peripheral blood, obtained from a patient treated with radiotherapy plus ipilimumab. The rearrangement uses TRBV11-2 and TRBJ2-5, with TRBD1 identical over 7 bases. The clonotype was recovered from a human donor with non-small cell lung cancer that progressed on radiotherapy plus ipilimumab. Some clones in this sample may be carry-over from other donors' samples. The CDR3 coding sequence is TGTGCCAGCAGCGCATACTCAGGACAGGACCACGAGACCCAGTACTTC. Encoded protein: CASSAYSGQDHETQYF. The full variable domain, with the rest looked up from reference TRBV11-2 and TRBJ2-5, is EAGVAQSPRYKIIEKRQSVAFWCNPISGHATLYWYQQILGQGPKLLIQFQNNGVVDDSQLPKDRFSAERLKGVDSTLKIQPAKLEDSAVYLCASSAYSGQDHETQYFGPGTRLLVL.